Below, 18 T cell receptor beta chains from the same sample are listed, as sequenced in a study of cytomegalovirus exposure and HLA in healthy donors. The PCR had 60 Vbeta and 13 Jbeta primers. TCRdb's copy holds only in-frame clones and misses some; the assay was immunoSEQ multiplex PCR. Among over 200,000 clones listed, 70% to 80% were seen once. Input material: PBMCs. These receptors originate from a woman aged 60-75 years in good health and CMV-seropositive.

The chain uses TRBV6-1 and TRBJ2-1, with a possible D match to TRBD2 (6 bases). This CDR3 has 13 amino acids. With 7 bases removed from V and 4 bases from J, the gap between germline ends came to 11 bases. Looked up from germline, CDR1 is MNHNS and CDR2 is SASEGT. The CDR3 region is CASKLAPYNEQFF. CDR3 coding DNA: TGTGCCAGCAAACTAGCTCCTTACAATGAGCAGTTCTTC.

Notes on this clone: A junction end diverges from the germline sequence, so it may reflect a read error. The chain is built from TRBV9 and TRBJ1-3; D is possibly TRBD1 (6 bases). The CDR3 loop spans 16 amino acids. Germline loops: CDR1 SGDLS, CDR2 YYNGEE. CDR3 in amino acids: CASSVAGHNSGNAIYF. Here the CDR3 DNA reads TGTGCCAGCAGCGTAGCGGGACATAACTCTGGAAACGCCATATATTTT.

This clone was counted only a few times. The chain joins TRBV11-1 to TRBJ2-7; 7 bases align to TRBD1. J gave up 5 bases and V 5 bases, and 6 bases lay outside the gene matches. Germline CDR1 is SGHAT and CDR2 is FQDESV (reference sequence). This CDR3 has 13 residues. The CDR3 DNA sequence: TGTGCCAGCAGCATTACAGGGGACGACGAGCAGTACTTC. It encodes CASSITGDDEQYF.

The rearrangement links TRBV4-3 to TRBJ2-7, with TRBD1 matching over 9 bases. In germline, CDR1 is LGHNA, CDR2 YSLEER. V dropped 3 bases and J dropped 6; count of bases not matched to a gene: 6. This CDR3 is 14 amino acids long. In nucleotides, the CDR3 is TGCGCCAGCAGCCACAACAGGGGGCGCGGCGAGCAGTACTTC. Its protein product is CASSHNRGRGEQYF.

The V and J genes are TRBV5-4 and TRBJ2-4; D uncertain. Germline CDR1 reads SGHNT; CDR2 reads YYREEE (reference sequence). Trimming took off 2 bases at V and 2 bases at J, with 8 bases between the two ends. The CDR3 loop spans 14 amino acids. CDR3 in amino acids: CASSFLSTKNIQYF. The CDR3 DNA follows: TGTGCCAGCAGCTTCCTGAGTACCAAAAACATTCAGTACTTC.

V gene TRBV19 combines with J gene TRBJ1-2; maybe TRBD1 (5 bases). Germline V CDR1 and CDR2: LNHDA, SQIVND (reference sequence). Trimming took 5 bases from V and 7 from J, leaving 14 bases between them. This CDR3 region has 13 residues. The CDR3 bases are TGTGCCAGTAGTCCGCGGGAGGGACCTGGCTACACCTTC. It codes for CASSPREGPGYTF.

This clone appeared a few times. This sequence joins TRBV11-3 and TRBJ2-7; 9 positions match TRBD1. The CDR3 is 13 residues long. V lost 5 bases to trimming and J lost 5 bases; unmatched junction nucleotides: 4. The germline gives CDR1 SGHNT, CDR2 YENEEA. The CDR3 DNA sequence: TGTGCCAGCAGCCCGGGACAGGGCCACGAGCAGTACTTC. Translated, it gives CASSPGQGHEQYF.

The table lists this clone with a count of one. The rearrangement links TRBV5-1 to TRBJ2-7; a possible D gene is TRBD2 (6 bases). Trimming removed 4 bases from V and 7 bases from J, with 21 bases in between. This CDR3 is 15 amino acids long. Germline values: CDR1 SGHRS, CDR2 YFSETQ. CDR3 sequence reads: CASSSRSGRPREQYF. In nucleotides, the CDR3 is TGCGCCAGCAGCAGCCGTAGCGGCCGACCTAGGGAGCAGTACTTC.

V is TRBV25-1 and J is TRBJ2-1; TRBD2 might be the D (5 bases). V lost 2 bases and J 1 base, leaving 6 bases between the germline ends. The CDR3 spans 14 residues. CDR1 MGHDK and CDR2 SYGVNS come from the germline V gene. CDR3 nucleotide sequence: TGTGCCAGCAGTGAACTAGCTTCCTACAATGAGCAGTTCTTC. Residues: CASSELASYNEQFF.

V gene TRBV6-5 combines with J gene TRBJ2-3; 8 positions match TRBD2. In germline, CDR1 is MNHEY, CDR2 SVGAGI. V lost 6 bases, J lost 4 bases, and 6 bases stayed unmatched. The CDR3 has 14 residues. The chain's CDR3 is CASRSGLGADTQYF. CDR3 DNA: TGTGCCAGCAGATCGGGACTAGGCGCAGATACGCAGTATTTT.

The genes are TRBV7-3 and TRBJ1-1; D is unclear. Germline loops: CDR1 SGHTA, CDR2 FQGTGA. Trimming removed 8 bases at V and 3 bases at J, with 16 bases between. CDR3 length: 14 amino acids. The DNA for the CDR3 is TGTGCCAGCGCCAGCGGGTACGGGGACACTGAAGCTTTCTTT. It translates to CASASGYGDTEAFF.

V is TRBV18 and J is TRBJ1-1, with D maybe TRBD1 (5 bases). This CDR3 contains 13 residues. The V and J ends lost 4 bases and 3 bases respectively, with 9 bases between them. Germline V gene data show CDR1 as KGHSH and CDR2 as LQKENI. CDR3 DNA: TGTGCCAGCTCACAGGGGAGGGACACTGAAGCTTTCTTT. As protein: CASSQGRDTEAFF.

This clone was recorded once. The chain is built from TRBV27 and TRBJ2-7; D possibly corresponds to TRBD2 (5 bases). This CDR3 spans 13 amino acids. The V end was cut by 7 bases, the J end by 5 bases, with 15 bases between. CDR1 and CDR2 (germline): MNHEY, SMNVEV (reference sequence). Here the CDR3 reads CASTGRSGDEQYF. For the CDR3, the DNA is TGTGCCAGCACGGGCCGGTCCGGGGACGAGCAGTACTTC.

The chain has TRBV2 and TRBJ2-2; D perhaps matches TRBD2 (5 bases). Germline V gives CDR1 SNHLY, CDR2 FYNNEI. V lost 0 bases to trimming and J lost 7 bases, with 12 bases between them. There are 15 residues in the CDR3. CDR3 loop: CASSEAWVGVGELFF. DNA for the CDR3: TGTGCCAGCAGTGAAGCGTGGGTCGGGGTCGGGGAGCTGTTTTTT.

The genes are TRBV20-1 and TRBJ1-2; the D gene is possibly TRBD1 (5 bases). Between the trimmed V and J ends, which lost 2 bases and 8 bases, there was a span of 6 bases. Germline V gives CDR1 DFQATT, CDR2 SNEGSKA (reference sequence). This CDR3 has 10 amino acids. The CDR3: CSARRGGYTF. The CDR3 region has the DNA TGCAGTGCTAGACGGGGGGGCTACACCTTC.

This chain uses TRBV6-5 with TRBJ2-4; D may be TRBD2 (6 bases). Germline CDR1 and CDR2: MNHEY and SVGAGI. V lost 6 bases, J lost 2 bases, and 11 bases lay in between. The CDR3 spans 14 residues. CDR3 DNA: TGTGCCAGCAGGGACGGAGGGACCAAAAACATTCAGTACTTC. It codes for CASRDGGTKNIQYF.

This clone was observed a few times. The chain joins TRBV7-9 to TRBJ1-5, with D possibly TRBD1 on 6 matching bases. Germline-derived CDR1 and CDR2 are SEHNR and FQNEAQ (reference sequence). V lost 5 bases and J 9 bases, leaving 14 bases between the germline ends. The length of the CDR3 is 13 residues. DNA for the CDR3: TGTGCCAGCAGCGAAACAGGGCAAGGGCCCCAGCATTTT. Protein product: CASSETGQGPQHF.

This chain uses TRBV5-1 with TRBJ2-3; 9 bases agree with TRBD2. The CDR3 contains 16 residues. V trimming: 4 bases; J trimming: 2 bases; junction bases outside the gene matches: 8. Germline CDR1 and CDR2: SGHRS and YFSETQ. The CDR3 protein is CASSGGSGGSTDTQYF. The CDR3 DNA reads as TGCGCCAGCAGCGGAGGTAGCGGGGGTTCCACAGATACGCAGTATTTT.